These 20 T cell receptor beta chains originate from one sample sequenced in a study of human T cells and chemical hapten exposure. TCRdb analysed the RACE reads with MiXCR anew, one entry per CDR3 protein. The sample lists about 90,000 distinct CDR3 sequences, roughly a tenth occurring once. Time point defined: patch test 1, 2 weeks after DPC sensitization. Treatment meaning: therapeutic diphenylcyclopropenone sensitization with weekly scalp DPC. The sample here was whole blood, taken in connection with sensitization to the hapten diphenylcyclopropenone (DPC). These TCRs come from a man aged 40-49 years with alopecia areata. Some clones in this sample may be carry-over from other donors' samples.

CDR3 DNA: TGTGCCATCAGTGTGAGGGACAGGGGTAACGAGCAGTACTTC. Translated: CAISVRDRGNEQYF. The chain links TRBV10-3 to TRBJ2-7; TRBD1 matches 10 bases. After removal of 4 bases from V and 5 bases from J, the junction contained 5 bases not matched to a gene. The germline CDR1 and CDR2 sequences are ENHRY and SYGVKD. This CDR3 is 14 amino acids long.

V usage is TRBV28 and J usage is TRBJ2-7; 10 bases agree with TRBD2. The CDR3 spans 14 residues. The ends lost 6 bases at V and 5 bases at J; junction bases unmatched: 7. Germline CDR1 and CDR2: MDHEN and SYDVKM. The CDR3 nucleotides are TGTGCCAGCAGAACCGGGACTAGCGTTAACGAGCAGTACTTC. It codes for CASRTGTSVNEQYF.

This clonotype was detected many times. V is TRBV12-3 or TRBV12-4 and J is TRBJ1-2, with D perhaps TRBD1 (5 bases). Deletions cut 3 bases from V and 6 bases from J, with 14 bases between. CDR3 length: 14 amino acids. As DNA, the CDR3 is TGTGCCAGCAGTTTCAGGGATCCGGCGAATGGCTACACCTTC. Amino acids: CASSFRDPANGYTF.

The chain links TRBV28 to TRBJ1-1, with D hard to call. CDR1 is MDHEN, CDR2 SYDVKM, per germline. Trimming stripped 3 bases from V and 1 base from J, with 9 bases between. The CDR3 length is 14 residues. The CDR3 here is CASSFRAPNTEAFF. CDR3 sequence (DNA): TGTGCCAGCAGTTTCCGGGCGCCGAACACTGAAGCTTTCTTT.

This clonotype was seen only a few times. The V gene is TRBV24-1, the J gene TRBJ2-7; weak D call: TRBD1 (6 bases). CDR3 size: 15 residues. With 9 bases removed from V and 2 bases from J, the gap between germline ends came to 19 bases. The germline V gene has CDR1 KGHDR and CDR2 SFDVKD. The DNA of the CDR3 is TGTGCCACCCCTGCCGTGTGGCAGGGGACCTACGAGCAGTACGTC. Translated, it gives CATPAVWQGTYEQYV.

The V gene is TRBV5-6, the J gene TRBJ2-3; no firm D call. CDR1 and CDR2 (germline): SGHDT, YYEEEE. V lost 3 bases and J lost 4, with 15 bases in between. This CDR3 is 15 amino acids long. CDR3: CASSYAVSGADTQYF. DNA for the CDR3: TGTGCCAGCAGCTACGCGGTTTCGGGCGCAGATACGCAGTATTTT.

The rearrangement uses TRBV11-1 and TRBJ2-7; possible D gene TRBD2, 6 bases. The CDR3 sequence is 14 residues long. Germline CDR1 reads SGHAT; CDR2 reads FQDESV (reference sequence). V lost 5 bases to trimming and J lost 4 bases, with 15 bases between them. CDR3 region: CASSETVGGYEQYV. The CDR3 bases are TGTGCCAGCAGCGAAACAGTCGGGGGTTACGAGCAGTACGTC.

This clonotype was seen a handful of times. The V call is TRBV5-6, the J call TRBJ2-3; D is perhaps TRBD1 (5 bases). Trimming cost V 1 base and J 6 bases, with 15 bases left between them. Germline loops: CDR1 SGHDT, CDR2 YYEEEE. The CDR3 is 15 amino acids. The CDR3 spells CASSLFRELPDTQYF. The DNA for the CDR3 is TGTGCCAGCAGCTTGTTCAGGGAACTACCTGATACGCAGTATTTT.

The chain links TRBV12-5 to TRBJ2-3; D is unclear. Trimming removed 3 bases at V and 4 bases at J, with 2 bases between. Germline V gives CDR1 LGHNT, CDR2 FRNRAP. The CDR3 has 11 amino acids. The chain's CDR3 is CASGFSDTQYF. The DNA of the CDR3 is TGTGCTAGTGGTTTTTCAGATACGCAGTATTTT.

This clonotype has just a few counts. CDR3 protein: CSGVGLRYNEQFF. The CDR3 nucleotides are TGCAGCGGAGTGGGACTTAGATACAATGAGCAGTTCTTC. This chain uses TRBV29-1 with TRBJ2-1, with D tentatively TRBD2 (6 bases). Germline loops: CDR1 SQVTM, CDR2 ANQGSEA. Trimming took 7 bases from V and 4 from J, leaving 14 bases between them. CDR3 length: 13 residues.

J is TRBJ2-4 and V is TRBV19, with TRBD1 identical over 9 bases. The CDR3 has 19 amino acids. V gave up 3 bases and J gave up 0 bases; unmatched junction bases: 12. Germline CDR1 LNHDA, CDR2 SQIVND (reference sequence). CDR3 region: CASSIFGTGSIGAKNIQYF. The CDR3 bases are TGTGCCAGTAGTATTTTCGGGACAGGGAGTATCGGAGCCAAAAACATTCAGTACTTC.

This clonotype was counted only a few times. The chain recombines TRBV6-5 with TRBJ2-1; 15 nucleotides line up with TRBD2. V gave up 2 bases and J gave up 9 bases; unmatched junction bases: 8. This CDR3 contains 17 residues. The germline V gene encodes CDR1 MNHEY and CDR2 SVGAGI. CDR3 region: CASSYGTSGRPTTEQFF. The CDR3 coding sequence is TGTGCCAGCAGTTACGGGACTAGCGGGAGGCCCACAACTGAGCAGTTCTTC.

The sample holds many counts of this clonotype. The chain links TRBV5-1 to TRBJ1-3; D remains ambiguous. Germline values: CDR1 SGHRS, CDR2 YFSETQ. The length of the CDR3 is 15 residues. Trimming shortened V by 2 bases and J by 0 bases, and 9 bases separated the two germline ends. Here the CDR3 reads CASSFDGTSGNTIYF. CDR3 bases: TGCGCCAGCAGCTTCGACGGAACCTCTGGAAACACCATATATTTT. The full variable domain, completed using reference TRBV5-1 and TRBJ1-3, is KAGVTQTPRYLIKTRGQQVTLSCSPISGHRSVSWYQQTPGQGLQFLFEYFSETQRNKGNFPGRFSGRQFSNSRSEMNVSTLELGDSALYLCASSFDGTSGNTIYFGEGSWLTVV.

This clonotype was seen a few times. This chain links TRBV12-5 with TRBJ2-7; perhaps D is TRBD1 or TRBD2 (7 bases each). The germline V and J ends were trimmed by 4 bases and 6 bases, with 16 bases remaining between them. Germline values: CDR1 LGHNT, CDR2 FRNRAP. This CDR3 spans 14 amino acids. The CDR3 DNA reads as TGTGCTAGTGGTTCCCGCGGGGGACAGCTCGAGCAGTACGTC. Translated: CASGSRGGQLEQYV.

This clonotype was seen a few times. The chain couples TRBV2 to TRBJ1-5; D is ambiguous. Germline V gene sequence: CDR1 SNHLY, CDR2 FYNNEI. V gave up 3 bases and J gave up 6 bases, with 15 bases separating them. The CDR3 runs to 15 residues. CDR3 nucleotides: TGTGCCAGCAGTGATGGGCCCGAGGGTGGTCAGCCCCAGCATTTT. Its protein product is CASSDGPEGGQPQHF. Combining the CDR3 with reference TRBV2 and TRBJ1-5 gives the whole variable domain EPEVTQTPSHQVTQMGQEVILRCVPISNHLYFYWYRQILGQKVEFLVSFYNNEISEKSEIFDDQFSVERPDGSNFTLKIRSTKLEDSAMYFCASSDGPEGGQPQHFGDGTRLSIL.

The J gene is TRBJ2-5, the V gene TRBV7-8; weak D call: TRBD2 (6 bases). CDR3 size: 14 residues. Germline-derived CDR1 and CDR2 are SGHVS and FQNEAQ. The V end was cut by 11 bases, the J end by 4 bases, with 20 bases between. CDR3 residues: CAVSRTGETETQYF. In DNA, the CDR3 is TGTGCCGTCTCACGAACGGGAGAGACAGAGACCCAGTACTTC.

This clonotype was counted between two and nine times. The chain uses TRBV27 and TRBJ1-6; tentative D call: TRBD1 (6 bases). Per germline, CDR1 MNHEY and CDR2 SMNVEV (reference sequence). The CDR3 is 15 residues long. The V end lost 9 bases, the J end lost 8 bases, and 20 bases lay between the germline ends. The CDR3 nucleotides are TGTGCCAGTACTAAGGAGGGGGTCTCATATTCACCCCTCCACTTT. Its protein is CASTKEGVSYSPLHF.

The chain has TRBV7-9 and TRBJ2-5, with 13 positions matching TRBD2. V was clipped by 5 bases and J by 6 bases; unmatched bases: 9. This CDR3 contains 16 residues. Germline values: CDR1 SEHNR, CDR2 FQNEAQ (reference sequence). CDR3 bases: TGTGCCAGCAGCCCAGGACTAGCGGGAGTATCGAAGACCCAGTACTTC. Translated, it gives CASSPGLAGVSKTQYF.

Ten or more counts support this clonotype. The V call is TRBV7-6, the J call TRBJ2-6; the D is unclear. Deletions cut 1 base from V and 0 bases from J, with 16 bases between. CDR1 and CDR2 from the germline V gene are SGHVS and FNYEAQ. This CDR3 region has 19 residues. The CDR3 protein is CASSLEMATAGSGANVLTF. The CDR3 region has the DNA TGTGCCAGCAGCTTAGAAATGGCGACCGCAGGCTCTGGGGCCAACGTCCTGACTTTC.

The chain joins TRBV28 to TRBJ1-2; 8 bases map to TRBD1. Germline CDR1 reads MDHEN; CDR2 reads SYDVKM. The CDR3 contains 13 residues. The V and J ends lost 4 bases and 8 bases, in that order; junction bases with no gene match: 6. The DNA of the CDR3 is TGTGCCAGCAGTTCCCCGACAGGGGAAGGCTACACCTTC. Its protein product is CASSSPTGEGYTF.